Sequencing of this TCR beta chain was carried out in a study of blood T cells in healthy people across ages. The authors ran a second PCR of about 6 to 11 cycles using a sample-barcoded 5' primer and a J-beta primer mix. TCRdb passed the 5' RACE reads through MiXCR, listing each CDR3 protein once. Altogether 600,000 or so distinct CDR3 sequences are present, under 25% being singletons, with the ten largest covering 3.5% to 4%. The length of the CDR3 is 15 residues. Per the germline V gene, CDR1 is MGHRA and CDR2 is YSYEKL. The sequenced sample consisted of blood. This sequence joins TRBV4-1 and TRBJ2-5; D uncertain. The end of the DNA aligns better with TRBJ2-1, so the J call may be wrong. This receptor was identified in a man between 70 and 80 years old in good health. CDR3 nucleotides: TGCGCCAGCAGCCAAGTCGACGTAAGTTACAATGAGCAGTTCTTC. This encodes CASSQVDVSYNEQFF.